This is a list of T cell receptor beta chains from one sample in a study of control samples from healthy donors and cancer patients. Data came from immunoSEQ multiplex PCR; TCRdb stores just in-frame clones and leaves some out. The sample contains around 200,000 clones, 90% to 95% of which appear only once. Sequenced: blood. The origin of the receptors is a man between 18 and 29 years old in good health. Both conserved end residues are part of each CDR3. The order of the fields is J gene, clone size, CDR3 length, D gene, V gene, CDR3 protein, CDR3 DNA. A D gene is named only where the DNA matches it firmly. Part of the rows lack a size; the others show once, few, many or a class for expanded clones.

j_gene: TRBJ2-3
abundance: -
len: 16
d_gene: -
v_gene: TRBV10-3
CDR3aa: CAISETGTRSTDTQYF
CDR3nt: TGTGCCATCAGTGAGACCGGGACAAGAAGCACAGATACGCAGTATTTT

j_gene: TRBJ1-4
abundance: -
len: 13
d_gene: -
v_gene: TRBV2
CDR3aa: CASSRSLGEKLFF
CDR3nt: TGTGCCAGCAGTAGGTCCCTTGGGGAAAAACTGTTTTTT

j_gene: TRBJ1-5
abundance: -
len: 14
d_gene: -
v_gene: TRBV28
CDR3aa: CASSRTTGDQPQHF
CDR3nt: TGTGCCAGCAGTCGGACGACCGGGGATCAGCCCCAGCATTTT

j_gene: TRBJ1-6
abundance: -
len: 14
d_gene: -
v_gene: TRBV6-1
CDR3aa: CASSEGGGNSPLHF
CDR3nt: TGTGCCAGCAGTGAGGGGGGAGGAAATTCACCCCTCCACTTT

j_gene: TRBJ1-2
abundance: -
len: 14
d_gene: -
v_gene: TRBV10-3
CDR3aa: CAVARTDSLYGYTF
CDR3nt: TGTGCCGTAGCCCGGACTGACAGTCTATATGGCTACACCTTC

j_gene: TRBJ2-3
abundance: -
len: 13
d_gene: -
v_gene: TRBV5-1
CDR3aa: CASSPERVDTQYF
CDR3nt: TGCGCCAGCAGCCCCGAGAGGGTAGATACGCAGTATTTT

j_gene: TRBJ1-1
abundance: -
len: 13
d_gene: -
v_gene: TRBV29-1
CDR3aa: CSDRGGSNTEAFF
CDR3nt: TGCAGCGATAGGGGAGGGTCGAACACTGAAGCTTTCTTT

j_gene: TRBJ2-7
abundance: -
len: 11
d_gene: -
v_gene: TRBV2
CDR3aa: CASRDSGEQYF
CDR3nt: TGTGCCAGCAGGGACTCAGGCGAGCAGTACTTC

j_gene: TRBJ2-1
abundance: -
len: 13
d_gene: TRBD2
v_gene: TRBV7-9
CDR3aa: CASSSTQDGGSFF
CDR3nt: TGTGCCAGCAGCTCGACCCAAGACGGGGGGTCCTTCTTC

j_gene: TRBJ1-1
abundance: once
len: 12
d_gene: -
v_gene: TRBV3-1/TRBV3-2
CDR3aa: CASSHGSTEAFF
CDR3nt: TGTGCCAGCAGCCATGGCAGCACTGAAGCTTTCTTT

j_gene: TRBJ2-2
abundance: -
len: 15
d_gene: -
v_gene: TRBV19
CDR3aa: CASSMSVFNTGELFF
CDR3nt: TGTGCCAGTAGTATGTCCGTATTCAACACCGGGGAGCTGTTTTTT

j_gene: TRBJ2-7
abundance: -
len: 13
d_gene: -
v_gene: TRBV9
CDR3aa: CASSPSPSYEQYF
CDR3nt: TGTGCCAGCAGCCCATCACCTTCCTACGAGCAGTACTTC

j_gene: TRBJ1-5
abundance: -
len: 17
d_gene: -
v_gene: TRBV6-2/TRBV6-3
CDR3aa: CASSYSKSRSVNQPQHF
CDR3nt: TGTGCCAGCAGTTACTCGAAGTCTAGGTCGGTAAATCAGCCCCAGCATTTT

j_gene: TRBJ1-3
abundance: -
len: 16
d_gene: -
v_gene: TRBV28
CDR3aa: CASSFGRNQPGNTIYF
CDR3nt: TGTGCCAGCAGTTTTGGGCGAAATCAACCTGGAAACACCATATATTTT

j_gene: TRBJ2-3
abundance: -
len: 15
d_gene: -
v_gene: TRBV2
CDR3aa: CASNPRGGATDTQYF
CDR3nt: TGTGCCAGCAACCCTAGGGGGGGCGCGACAGATACGCAGTATTTT

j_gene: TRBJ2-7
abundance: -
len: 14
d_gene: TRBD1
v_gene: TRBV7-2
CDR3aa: CASSLVGQGTEQYF
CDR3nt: TGTGCCAGCAGCTTAGTGGGACAGGGGACCGAGCAGTACTTC

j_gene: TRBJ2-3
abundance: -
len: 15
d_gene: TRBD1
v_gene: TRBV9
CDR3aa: CASSVEGRGSDTQYF
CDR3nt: TGTGCCAGCAGCGTAGAGGGCAGGGGGTCTGATACGCAGTATTTT

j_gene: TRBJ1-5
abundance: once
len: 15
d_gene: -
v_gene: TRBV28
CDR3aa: CASSAVPGGNQPQHF
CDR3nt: TGTGCCAGCAGTGCCGTCCCGGGTGGCAATCAGCCCCAGCATTTT

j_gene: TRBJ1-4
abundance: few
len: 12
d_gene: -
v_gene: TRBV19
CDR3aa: CASMKTGEKLFF
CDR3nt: TGTGCCAGTATGAAGACAGGTGAAAAACTGTTTTTT

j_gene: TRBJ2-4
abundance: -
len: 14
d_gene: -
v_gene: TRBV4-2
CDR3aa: CASTVDNRGGIQYF
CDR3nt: TGTGCCAGCACCGTAGATAACAGGGGAGGCATTCAGTACTTC

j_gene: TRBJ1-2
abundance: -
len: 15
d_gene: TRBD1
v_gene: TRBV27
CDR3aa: CASPIFGTGLYGYTF
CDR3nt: TGTGCCAGTCCGATCTTTGGGACAGGGCTCTATGGCTACACCTTC

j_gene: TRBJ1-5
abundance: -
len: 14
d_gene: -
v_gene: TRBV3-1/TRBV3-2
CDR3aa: CASSQGTGNQPQHF
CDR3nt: TGTGCCAGCAGCCAAGGGACAGGCAATCAGCCCCAGCATTTT

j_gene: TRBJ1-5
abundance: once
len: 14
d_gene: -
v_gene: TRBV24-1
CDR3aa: CATSDAGASQPQHF
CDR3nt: TGTGCCACCAGTGATGCAGGGGCCAGTCAGCCCCAGCATTTT

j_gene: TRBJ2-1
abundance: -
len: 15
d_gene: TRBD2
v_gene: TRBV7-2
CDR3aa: CASSSQRGAYNEQFF
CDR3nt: TGTGCCAGCAGCTCCCAGCGGGGGGCATACAATGAGCAGTTCTTC

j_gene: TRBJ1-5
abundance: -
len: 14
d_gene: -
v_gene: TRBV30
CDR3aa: CAWSPNAGNQPQHF
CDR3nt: TGTGCCTGGAGCCCAAATGCGGGCAATCAGCCCCAGCATTTT

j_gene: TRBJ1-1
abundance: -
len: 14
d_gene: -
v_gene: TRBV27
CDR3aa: CASSPFYRDTEAFF
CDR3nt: TGTGCCAGCAGCCCGTTTTATAGAGACACTGAAGCTTTCTTT